The entry below describes one TCR beta chain. What it recognizes is unknown. V was cut by 5 bases and J by 5 bases, with 10 bases left in between. The germline gives CDR1 SGHVS, CDR2 FQNEAQ. The CDR3 spans 12 residues. This specimen comes from a study of OX40 agonist ivuxolimab in advanced cancers. Study context: The group had a mean age of 60 years, ranged from 23 to 79, and was 80% to 85% male. Previous treatment with anti-PD-1, anti-PD-L1 or anti-CTLA-4 therapy was allowed; 40% had received some.

Findings and caveats of the study: Clonal expansion was seen in CD4+ and CD8+ blood T cells by week 6 at 0.1 to 3.0 mg/kg. Partial responders at 0.1-3.0 mg/kg had among the lowest clonal expansion.

TCRdb's copy holds only in-frame clones and misses some; the assay was immunoSEQ multiplex PCR. Seen here are around 20,000 clones, roughly 91% observed once, and the top ten hold 49%. This sequence originates from an adult with an advanced solid tumor such as melanoma, head and neck, liver or kidney cancer. The chain combines TRBV7-8 with TRBJ2-7; no definite D call. Specimen: CD4+ or CD8+ T cells sorted from blood, collected in a trial of the OX40 agonist ivuxolimab. The CDR3 coding sequence is TGTGCCAGCAGCAACCTCGGAGACGAGCAGTACTTC. It is translated as CASSNLGDEQYF.